The present entry profiles one T cell receptor beta chain with its context. Its antigen remains unidentified. Germline CDR1 SGHAT, CDR2 FQNNGV. Trimming removed 5 bases from V and 6 bases from J; junction bases left unmatched: 9. This CDR3 region has 16 residues. The sample belongs to a study of cytomegalovirus exposure and HLA in healthy donors. Study-level findings and limits: Most observed TCR sequences were rare, whereas some public TCRs were detected in many donors. Cytomegalovirus status was reportedly diagnosed by the classifier with high sensitivity and specificity.

Assay: immunoSEQ multiplex PCR; the TCRdb copy retains only in-frame clones and omits some. The data show fewer than 200,000 clones, approximately 87% seen once. The chain uses TRBV11-2 and TRBJ2-1, with 11 bases that match TRBD1. Sequencing input: PBMCs. This clonotype originated in a woman in her twenties or thirties in good health and CMV-seronegative. In nucleotides, the CDR3 is TGTGCCAGCAGCCGAATAGGACAGGGGGCGCCCAATGAGCAGTTCTTC. Its translation is CASSRIGQGAPNEQFF.